These 22 T cell receptor beta chains were all obtained from the same sample, sequenced in a study of blood T cell repertoires in COVID-19. The method was immunoSEQ multiplex PCR; TCRdb's version includes in-frame clones alone and lacks a portion of them. The top ten hold 11% to 15% of the sample, which has around 160,000 clones, more than 65% seen once. Sequencing was performed on peripheral blood. The origin of the receptors is a woman over 75 with acute or convalescent COVID-19.

The chain uses TRBV20-1 and TRBJ1-1, with D possibly being TRBD1 (5 bases). Trimming left V 7 bases short and J 9 bases short, with 15 bases between. This CDR3 spans 11 amino acids. Germline CDR1 DFQATT, CDR2 SNEGSKA (reference sequence). CDR3 region: CSVGWGEQAFF. CDR3 DNA sequence: TGCAGTGTGGGCTGGGGGGAACAAGCTTTCTTT.

V and J are TRBV19 and TRBJ1-1; D is perhaps TRBD1 (5 bases). The CDR3 totals 15 residues. Trimming left V 3 bases short and J 1 base short, with 12 bases between. The V gene's germline CDR1 is LNHDA and CDR2 SQIVND (reference sequence). The CDR3 is CASSIGGTTNTEAFF. DNA of the CDR3: TGTGCCAGTAGTATTGGGGGGACGACGAACACTGAAGCTTTCTTT.

The chain has TRBV19 and TRBJ1-5; TRBD1 might be the D (6 bases). CDR3 size: 16 residues. Germline lookup yields CDR1 LNHDA and CDR2 SQIVND (reference sequence). Trimming shortened V by 8 bases and J by 0 bases, and 17 bases separated the two germline ends. CDR3 in DNA: TGTGCCAGTTCCTCGGACAGCTACTATAGCAATCAGCCCCAGCATTTT. Its protein product is CASSSDSYYSNQPQHF.

V and J are TRBV7-2 and TRBJ1-6; 9 bases fit TRBD1. The CDR3 has 14 residues. Trimming took 4 bases from V and 12 from J; bases not matched to a gene: 7. CDR1 is SGHTA and CDR2 is FQGNSA in the germline V gene. Here the CDR3 reads CASSSDRGVLPLHF. CDR3 bases: TGTGCCAGCAGCTCTGACAGGGGGGTTTTACCCCTCCACTTT.

The rearrangement links TRBV19 to TRBJ2-2; a possible D gene is TRBD1 (5 bases). The CDR3 has 14 residues. Looked up from germline, CDR1 is LNHDA and CDR2 is SQIVND (reference sequence). The V gene lost 8 bases and the J gene lost 3 bases, with 13 bases spanning the gap. The CDR3 spells CASAYRPYTGELFF. The DNA for the CDR3 is TGTGCCAGTGCATACAGGCCCTACACCGGGGAGCTGTTTTTT.

This clone was counted between two and nine times. CDR3 in amino acids: CASSPGHLSGNTIYF. The CDR3 region has the DNA TGTGCCAGCAGCCCAGGACATCTCTCTGGAAACACCATATATTTT. The genes are TRBV3-1 (or the pseudogene TRBV3-2) and TRBJ1-3; a possible D gene is TRBD1 (5 bases). Germline V CDR1 and CDR2: LGHDT, YNNKEL (reference sequence). CDR3 size: 15 residues. Trimming removed 4 bases at V and 0 bases at J, with 10 bases between.

The chain is built from TRBV5-1 and TRBJ1-1; a weak D match, TRBD1 (5 bases). The V gene lost 0 bases and the J gene lost 1 base, with 13 bases spanning the gap. The germline V gene encodes CDR1 SGHRS and CDR2 YFSETQ. The CDR3 has 16 amino acids. The CDR3: CASSLASTGSNTEAFF. CDR3 nucleotides: TGCGCCAGCAGCTTGGCCTCAACAGGATCGAACACTGAAGCTTTCTTT.

This clone was seen a handful of times. V and J are TRBV19 and TRBJ1-4; D uncertain. The CDR3 has 16 residues. The V end lost 1 base, the J end lost 0 bases, and 9 bases lay between the germline ends. Germline-derived CDR1 and CDR2 are LNHDA and SQIVND (reference sequence). The CDR3 DNA sequence: TGTGCCAGTAGTATAGTAGCCCATGCAACTAATGAAAAACTGTTTTTT. This translates into CASSIVAHATNEKLFF.

The V and J genes are TRBV30 and TRBJ1-2; D possibly corresponds to TRBD1 (5 bases). V was cut by 0 bases and J by 8 bases, with 13 bases left in between. From germline, CDR1 is GTSNPN and CDR2 SVGIG (reference sequence). This CDR3 contains 13 residues. The CDR3 loop is CAWSVHQGGGYTF. The CDR3 DNA reads TGTGCCTGGAGTGTACATCAGGGCGGAGGCTACACCTTC. Full variable domain (missing parts from reference TRBV30 and TRBJ1-2): SQTIHQWPATLVQPVGSPLSLECTVEGTSNPNLYWYRQAAGRGLQLLFYSVGIGQISSEVPQNLSASRPQDRQFILSSKKLLLSDSGFYLCAWSVHQGGGYTFGSGTRLTVV.

The chain carries TRBV28 and TRBJ2-4, with 9 bases that match TRBD1. Per germline, CDR1 MDHEN and CDR2 SYDVKM. The ends lost 3 bases at V and 2 bases at J; junction bases unmatched: 8. This CDR3 spans 17 amino acids. The CDR3 DNA sequence: TGTGCCAGCAGTTTGCTAACCGGGACAGGGACCAAAAACATTCAGTACTTC. It specifies CASSLLTGTGTKNIQYF.

The rearrangement uses TRBV2 and TRBJ1-4, with D possibly TRBD1 on 5 matching bases. The V end lost 4 bases, the J end lost 3 bases, and 12 bases lay between the germline ends. CDR1 and CDR2 (germline): SNHLY, FYNNEI. The length of the CDR3 is 15 residues. The DNA for the CDR3 is TGTGCCAGCAGTGTGGAGGGGCCTTCTAATGAAAAACTGTTTTTT. It codes for CASSVEGPSNEKLFF.

This chain connects TRBV7-9 to TRBJ1-2, with D possibly TRBD1 on 5 matching bases. The germline CDR1 and CDR2 sequences are SEHNR and FQNEAQ (reference sequence). The CDR3 totals 12 residues. Trimming removed 1 base at V and 6 bases at J, with 6 bases between. Written as DNA, the CDR3 is TGTGCCAGCAGCTTAGGGGGGGATGGCTACACCTTC. Its protein is CASSLGGDGYTF.

This clone showed up many times. The V call is TRBV3-1 (or the pseudogene TRBV3-2), the J call TRBJ1-2; the D gene is possibly TRBD1 (5 bases). Germline V gene sequence: CDR1 LGHDT, CDR2 YNNKEL (reference sequence). The CDR3 length is 18 residues. The V end was cut by 2 bases, the J end by 0 bases, with 19 bases between. This CDR3 reads CASSQHHAGTSSNYGYTF. The CDR3 nucleotides read TGTGCCAGCAGCCAACATCACGCAGGGACTTCCTCTAACTATGGCTACACCTTC.

V gene TRBV5-1 combines with J gene TRBJ2-1, with D possibly matching TRBD2 (5 bases). This CDR3 has 15 residues. Between the trimmed V and J ends, which lost 1 base and 4 bases, there was a span of 12 bases. Germline-derived CDR1 and CDR2 are SGHRS and YFSETQ. CDR3: CASSLNSGDYNEQFF. Written as DNA, the CDR3 is TGCGCCAGCAGCTTGAACAGCGGAGATTACAATGAGCAGTTCTTC.

Regarding this clone: One end of the junction varies from germline; a read error may be responsible. The gene calls are TRBV7-9 and TRBJ1-5; D is unresolved. The CDR3 is 13 amino acids. CDR1 is SEHNR and CDR2 is FQNEAQ in the germline V gene (reference sequence). The CDR3 loop reads CASSVSSSQPQHF. The CDR3 region has the DNA TGTGCCAGCAGCGTGAGTAGCAGTCAGCCCCAGCATTTT.

This clone was picked up a small number of times. The chain couples TRBV3-1 (or the pseudogene TRBV3-2) to TRBJ1-3; weak D call: TRBD1 (5 bases). Trimming removed 3 bases from V and 2 bases from J, with 8 bases in between. The CDR3 is 14 amino acids. In germline, CDR1 is LGHDT, CDR2 YNNKEL (reference sequence). This CDR3 reads CASSQSGTGNTIYF. CDR3 sequence (DNA): TGTGCCAGCAGCCAGTCAGGGACTGGAAACACCATATATTTT.

The chain joins TRBV19 to TRBJ2-5, with TRBD1 matching 7 bases. V was clipped by 6 bases and J by 5 bases; unmatched bases: 12. The length of the CDR3 is 15 residues. Germline V CDR1 and CDR2: LNHDA, SQIVND (reference sequence). CDR3 in DNA: TGTGCCAGTAGCCTCGACAGGGCTTCTGGGGAGACCCAGTACTTC. Protein sequence: CASSLDRASGETQYF. Full variable domain (outside the CDR3, taken from reference TRBV19 and TRBJ2-5): DGGITQSPKYLFRKEGQNVTLSCEQNLNHDAMYWYRQDPGQGLRLIYYSQIVNDFQKGDIAEGYSVSREKKESFPLTVTSAQKNPTAFYLCASSLDRASGETQYFGPGTRLLVL.

CDR3 nucleotide sequence: TGCGCCAGCAGCCAGGGGACTAGCGGGCTTTACAATGAGCAGTTCTTC. It translates to CASSQGTSGLYNEQFF. The rearrangement uses TRBV4-1 and TRBJ2-1; 12 bases fit TRBD2. Per germline, CDR1 MGHRA and CDR2 YSYEKL. This CDR3 has 16 residues. J gave up 4 bases and V 3 bases, and 4 bases lay outside the gene matches.

A few counts support this clone. This rearrangement joins TRBV11-2 to TRBJ1-4; D not resolved. CDR1 is SGHAT and CDR2 is FQNNGV in the germline V gene. This CDR3 is 15 amino acids long. Trimming took 4 bases from V and 8 from J, leaving 17 bases between them. CDR3 in amino acids: CASSSQPQAGEKLFF. The CDR3 coding sequence is TGTGCCAGCAGCTCCCAGCCCCAGGCTGGGGAAAAACTGTTTTTT.

This chain connects TRBV5-1 to TRBJ1-2; D is undetermined. With 3 bases removed from V and 4 bases from J, the gap between germline ends came to 16 bases. Germline V lookup: CDR1 SGHRS, CDR2 YFSETQ. This CDR3 spans 15 amino acids. DNA of the CDR3: TGCGCCAGCAGCTCCTCACGTACTACGATCTATGGCTACACCTTC. Amino acids: CASSSSRTTIYGYTF.

The rearrangement links TRBV7-9 to TRBJ1-1; weak D call: TRBD1 (5 bases). From germline, CDR1 is SEHNR and CDR2 FQNEAQ (reference sequence). V lost 7 bases and J 7 bases, leaving 16 bases between the germline ends. This CDR3 comprises 13 residues. CDR3 loop: CASTFPGGDEAFF. CDR3 sequence (DNA): TGTGCCAGCACCTTTCCCGGGGGAGATGAAGCTTTCTTT.

The chain couples TRBV3-1 (or the pseudogene TRBV3-2) to TRBJ1-5; D gene unclear. The CDR3 covers 13 residues. The V gene's germline CDR1 is LGHDT and CDR2 YNNKEL (reference sequence). V lost 1 base and J lost 6, with 7 bases in between. The CDR3 is CASSQGLAQPQHF. The CDR3 DNA sequence: TGTGCCAGCAGCCAAGGGCTTGCTCAGCCCCAGCATTTT.